This T cell receptor beta chain was obtained from a study of post-analysis software for immune sequencing data. Presence of unique molecular identifiers characterized the TCR beta cDNA libraries. The yield from roughly 1 to 10 million T cells was about 500,000 cDNA molecules in total. TCRdb analysed the PCR reads with MiXCR anew, one entry per CDR3 protein. The sample lists more than 350,000 distinct CDR3 sequences; about 39% were seen once. Source material: blood. This receptor was obtained from a girl aged 2 to 10 with multiple sclerosis.

The CDR3 region is CASSNSFLRTGALGDTQYF. CDR3 in DNA: TGTGCCAGCAGCAACTCCTTTCTGCGGACAGGGGCCCTCGGAGATACGCAGTATTTT. The V call is TRBV21-1, the J call TRBJ2-3; TRBD2, the table's D call, was not compared with the DNA. TRBV21-1 counts as a pseudogene. The CDR3 length is 19 residues.